The entry below gives a single TCR beta chain sequence along with its context. The data originate from a study of blood T cell repertoires in COVID-19. Sequencing used immunoSEQ multiplex PCR; TCRdb keeps in-frame clones, though not all of them. Of a few hundred thousand clones in the sample, over 75% were seen once. CDR1 and CDR2 from the germline V gene are SGHTS and YDEGEE. V lost 7 bases and J lost 1, with 16 bases in between. CDR3 size: 15 residues. The genes are TRBV5-8 and TRBJ2-3; D remains ambiguous. The sequenced sample consisted of PBMCs or T cells enriched from blood (not recorded which). The sequence derives from a woman aged 25 to 45 who had recovered from COVID-19. As DNA, the CDR3 is TGTGCCAGCCCCGCCTACGGTCATGGCACAGATACGCAGTATTTT. Encoded protein: CASPAYGHGTDTQYF.